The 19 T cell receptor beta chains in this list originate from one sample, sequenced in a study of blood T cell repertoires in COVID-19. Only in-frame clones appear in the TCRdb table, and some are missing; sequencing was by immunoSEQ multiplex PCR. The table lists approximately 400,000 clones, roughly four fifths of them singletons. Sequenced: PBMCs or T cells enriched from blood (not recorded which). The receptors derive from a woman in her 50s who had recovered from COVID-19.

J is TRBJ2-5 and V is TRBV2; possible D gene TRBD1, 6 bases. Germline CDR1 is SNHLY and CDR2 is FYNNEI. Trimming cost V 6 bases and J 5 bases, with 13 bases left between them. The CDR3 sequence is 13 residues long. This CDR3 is CASSLGASETQYF. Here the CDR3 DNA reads TGTGCCAGCAGCTTGGGGGCTTCGGAGACCCAGTACTTC.

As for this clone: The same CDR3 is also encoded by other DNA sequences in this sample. The CDR3 bases are TGTGCCAGCAGCTTGGGACAGGGCGGACAGCCCCAGCATTTT. This codes for CASSLGQGGQPQHF. This rearrangement joins TRBV5-6 to TRBJ1-5; TRBD1 matches 7 bases. This CDR3 is 14 amino acids long. The V and J ends lost 0 bases and 7 bases, in that order; junction bases with no gene match: 4. The germline V gene has CDR1 SGHDT and CDR2 YYEEEE. The whole variable domain, remainder taken from reference TRBV5-6 and TRBJ1-5, is DAGVTQSPTHLIKTRGQQVTLRCSPKSGHDTVSWYQQALGQGPQFIFQYYEEEERQRGNFPDRFSGHQFPNYSSELNVNALLLGDSALYLCASSLGQGGQPQHFGDGTRLSIL.

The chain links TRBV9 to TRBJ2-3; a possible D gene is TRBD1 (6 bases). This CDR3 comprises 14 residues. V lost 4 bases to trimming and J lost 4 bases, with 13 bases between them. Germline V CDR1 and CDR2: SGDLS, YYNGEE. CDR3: CASSTRGGADTQYF. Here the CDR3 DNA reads TGTGCCAGCAGCACTCGAGGGGGTGCAGATACGCAGTATTTT.

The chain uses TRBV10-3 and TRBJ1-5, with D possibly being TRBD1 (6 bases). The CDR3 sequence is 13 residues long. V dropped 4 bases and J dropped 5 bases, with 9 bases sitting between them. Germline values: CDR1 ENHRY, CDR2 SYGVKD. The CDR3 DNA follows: TGTGCCATCAGTGGAGGGGGGGATCAGCCCCAGCATTTT. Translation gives CAISGGGDQPQHF.

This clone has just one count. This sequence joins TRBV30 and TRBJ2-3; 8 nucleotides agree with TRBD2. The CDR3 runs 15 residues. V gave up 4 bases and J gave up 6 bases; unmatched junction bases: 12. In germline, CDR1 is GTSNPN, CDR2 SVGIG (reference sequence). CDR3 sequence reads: CAWKVAGGLMDTQYF. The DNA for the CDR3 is TGTGCCTGGAAAGTTGCGGGGGGCTTAATGGATACGCAGTATTTT.

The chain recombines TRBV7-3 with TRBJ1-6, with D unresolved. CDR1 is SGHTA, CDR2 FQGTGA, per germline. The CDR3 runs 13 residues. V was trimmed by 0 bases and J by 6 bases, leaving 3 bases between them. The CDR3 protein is CASSLTANSPLHF. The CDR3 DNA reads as TGTGCCAGCAGCTTAACGGCTAATTCACCCCTCCACTTT.

The CDR3 coding sequence is TGTGCCAGCAGCCCAGGACAGGGCCAAACGAACTATGGCTACACCTTC. Encoded protein: CASSPGQGQTNYGYTF. V and J are TRBV9 and TRBJ1-2; 8 bases are shared with TRBD1. CDR1 and CDR2 (germline): SGDLS, YYNGEE. V gave up 4 bases and J gave up 2 bases; unmatched junction bases: 10. CDR3 size: 16 residues.

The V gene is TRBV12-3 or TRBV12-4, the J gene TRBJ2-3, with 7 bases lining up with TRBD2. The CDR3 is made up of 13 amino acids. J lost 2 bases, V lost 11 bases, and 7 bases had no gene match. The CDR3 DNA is TGTGCCGTAACGGGGGGTTACACAGATACGCAGTATTTT. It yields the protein CAVTGGYTDTQYF.

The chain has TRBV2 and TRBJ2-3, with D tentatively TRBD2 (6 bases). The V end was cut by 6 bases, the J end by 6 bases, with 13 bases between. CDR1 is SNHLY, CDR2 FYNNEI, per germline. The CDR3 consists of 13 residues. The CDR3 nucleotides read TGTGCCAGCAGCTTATCGGGAGTGGATACGCAGTATTTT. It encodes CASSLSGVDTQYF.

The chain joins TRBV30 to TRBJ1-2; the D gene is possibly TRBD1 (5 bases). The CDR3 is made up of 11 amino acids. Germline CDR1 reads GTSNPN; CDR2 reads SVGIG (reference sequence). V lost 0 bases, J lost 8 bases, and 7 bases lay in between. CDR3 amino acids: CAWSVGAGYTF. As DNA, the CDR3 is TGTGCCTGGAGTGTAGGGGCAGGCTACACCTTC. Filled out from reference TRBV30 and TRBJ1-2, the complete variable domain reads SQTIHQWPATLVQPVGSPLSLECTVEGTSNPNLYWYRQAAGRGLQLLFYSVGIGQISSEVPQNLSASRPQDRQFILSSKKLLLSDSGFYLCAWSVGAGYTFGSGTRLTVV.

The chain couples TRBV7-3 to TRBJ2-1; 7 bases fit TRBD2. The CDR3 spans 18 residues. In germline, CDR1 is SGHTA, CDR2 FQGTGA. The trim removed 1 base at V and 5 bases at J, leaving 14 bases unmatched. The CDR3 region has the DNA TGTGCCAGCAGCTTAATGCATGGGCTAGCGGCCGACAACAATGAGCAGTTCTTC. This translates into CASSLMHGLAADNNEQFF.

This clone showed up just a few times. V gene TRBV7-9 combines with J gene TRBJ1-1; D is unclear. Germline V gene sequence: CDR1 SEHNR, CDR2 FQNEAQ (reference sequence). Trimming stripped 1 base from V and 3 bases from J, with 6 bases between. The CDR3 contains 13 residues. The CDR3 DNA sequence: TGTGCCAGCAGCTTAGGGGCATACACTGAAGCTTTCTTT. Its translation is CASSLGAYTEAFF.

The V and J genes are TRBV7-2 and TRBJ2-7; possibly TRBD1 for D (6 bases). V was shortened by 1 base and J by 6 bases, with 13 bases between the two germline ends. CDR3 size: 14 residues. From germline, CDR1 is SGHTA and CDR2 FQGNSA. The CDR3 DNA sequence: TGTGCCAGCAGCTTAGTAGGGGGTTCCACCGAGCAGTACTTC. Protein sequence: CASSLVGGSTEQYF.

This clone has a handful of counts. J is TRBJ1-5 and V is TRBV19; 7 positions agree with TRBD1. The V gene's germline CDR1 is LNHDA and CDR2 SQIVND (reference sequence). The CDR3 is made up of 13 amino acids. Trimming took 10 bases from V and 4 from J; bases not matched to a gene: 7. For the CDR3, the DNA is TGTGCCACCCAGACAGGGCCGAATCAGCCCCAGCATTTT. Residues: CATQTGPNQPQHF.

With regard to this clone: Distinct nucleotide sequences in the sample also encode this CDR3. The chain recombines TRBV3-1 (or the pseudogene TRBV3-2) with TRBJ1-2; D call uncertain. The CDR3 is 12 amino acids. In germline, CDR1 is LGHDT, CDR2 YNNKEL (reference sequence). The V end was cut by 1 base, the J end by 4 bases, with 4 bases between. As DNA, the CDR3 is TGTGCCAGCAGCCAAGGCGCCTATGGCTACACCTTC. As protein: CASSQGAYGYTF.

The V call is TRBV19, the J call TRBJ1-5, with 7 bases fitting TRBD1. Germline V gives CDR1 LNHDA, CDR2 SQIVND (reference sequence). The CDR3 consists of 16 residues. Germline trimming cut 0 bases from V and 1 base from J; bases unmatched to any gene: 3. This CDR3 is CASSIDRGQSNQPQHF. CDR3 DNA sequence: TGTGCCAGTAGTATAGATCGGGGACAGAGCAATCAGCCCCAGCATTTT.

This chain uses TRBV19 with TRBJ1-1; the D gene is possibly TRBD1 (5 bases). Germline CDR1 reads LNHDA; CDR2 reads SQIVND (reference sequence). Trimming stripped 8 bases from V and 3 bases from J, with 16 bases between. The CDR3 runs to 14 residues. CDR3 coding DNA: TGTGCCAGTCACCAAGGGGACTATTACACTGAAGCTTTCTTT. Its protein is CASHQGDYYTEAFF.

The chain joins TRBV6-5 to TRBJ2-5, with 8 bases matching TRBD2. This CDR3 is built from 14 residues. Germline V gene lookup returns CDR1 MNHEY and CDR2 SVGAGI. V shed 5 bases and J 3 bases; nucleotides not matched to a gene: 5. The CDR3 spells CASSILAAKETQYF. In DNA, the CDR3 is TGTGCCAGCAGTATACTAGCGGCTAAAGAGACCCAGTACTTC.

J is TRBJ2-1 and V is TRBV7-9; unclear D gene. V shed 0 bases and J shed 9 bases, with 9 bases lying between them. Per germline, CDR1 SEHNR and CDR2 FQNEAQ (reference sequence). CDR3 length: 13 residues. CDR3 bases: TGTGCCAGCAGCTTAGCATCCACCGGTGAGCAGTTCTTC. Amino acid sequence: CASSLASTGEQFF.